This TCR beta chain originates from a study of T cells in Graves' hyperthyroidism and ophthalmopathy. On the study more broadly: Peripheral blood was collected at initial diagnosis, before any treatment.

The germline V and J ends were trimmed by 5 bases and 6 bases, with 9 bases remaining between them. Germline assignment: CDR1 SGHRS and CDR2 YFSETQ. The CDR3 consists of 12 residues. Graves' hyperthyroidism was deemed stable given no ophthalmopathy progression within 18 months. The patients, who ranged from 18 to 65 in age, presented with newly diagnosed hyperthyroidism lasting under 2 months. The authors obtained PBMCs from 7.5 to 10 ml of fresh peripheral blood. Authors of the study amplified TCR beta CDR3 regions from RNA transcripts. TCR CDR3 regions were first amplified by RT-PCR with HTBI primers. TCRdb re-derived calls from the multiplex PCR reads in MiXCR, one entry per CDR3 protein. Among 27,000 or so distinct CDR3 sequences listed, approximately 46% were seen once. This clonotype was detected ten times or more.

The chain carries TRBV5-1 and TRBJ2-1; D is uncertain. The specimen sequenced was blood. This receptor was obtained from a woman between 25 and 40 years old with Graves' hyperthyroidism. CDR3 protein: CASRLFVNEQFF. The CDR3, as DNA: TGCGCCAGCAGGCTCTTCGTCAATGAGCAGTTCTTC.